This T cell receptor (beta chain) was sequenced in a study of blood T cell repertoires in COVID-19. Whole-study context: Samples came from the United States, Italy and Spain, spanning acute and convalescent COVID-19.

In the original processing: From reference gene primer amplification, estimates of nucleated cell counts were derived. TCRdb's table, derived via immunoSEQ multiplex PCR, lists solely in-frame clones and lacks some. V and J calls and clone size are given by that table; D and trimming were obtained from the DNA. Of 110,000 to 150,000 clones in the sample, around 89% were seen once. CDR3 size: 13 residues. Germline V CDR1 and CDR2: SGHDN, FVKESK. Between the trimmed V and J ends, which lost 5 bases and 5 bases, there was a span of 10 bases. The genes are TRBV14 and TRBJ1-5; D is ambiguous. This receptor was identified in a man between 60 and 75 years old with active or convalescent COVID-19. Sequencing was done on a sample of peripheral blood. CDR3 coding DNA: TGTGCCAGCAGCGCGTCCCTTTATCAGCCCCAGCATTTT. Translating gives CASSASLYQPQHF.